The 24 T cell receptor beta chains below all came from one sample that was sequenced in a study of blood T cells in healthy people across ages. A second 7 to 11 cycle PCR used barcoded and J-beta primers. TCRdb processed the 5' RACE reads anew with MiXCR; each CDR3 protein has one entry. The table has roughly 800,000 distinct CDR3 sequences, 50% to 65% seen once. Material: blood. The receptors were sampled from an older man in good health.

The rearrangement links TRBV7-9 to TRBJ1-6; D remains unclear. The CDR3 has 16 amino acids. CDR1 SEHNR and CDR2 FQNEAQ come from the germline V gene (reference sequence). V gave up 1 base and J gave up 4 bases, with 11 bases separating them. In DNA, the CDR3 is TGTGCCAGCAGCTTAGAAATAGCCGGATATAATTCACCCCTCCACTTT. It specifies CASSLEIAGYNSPLHF. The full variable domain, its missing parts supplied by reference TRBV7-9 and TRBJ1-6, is DTGVSQNPRHKITKRGQNVTFRCDPISEHNRLYWYRQTLGQGPEFLTYFQNEAQLEKSRLLSDRFSAERPKGSFSTLEIQRTEQGDSAMYLCASSLEIAGYNSPLHFGNGTRLTVT.

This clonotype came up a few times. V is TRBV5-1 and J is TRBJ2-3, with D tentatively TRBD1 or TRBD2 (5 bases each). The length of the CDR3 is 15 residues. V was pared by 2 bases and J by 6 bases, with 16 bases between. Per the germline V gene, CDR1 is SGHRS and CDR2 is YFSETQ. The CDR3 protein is CASSLSGTQGDTQYF. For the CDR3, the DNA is TGCGCCAGCAGCTTATCCGGGACGCAAGGGGATACGCAGTATTTT.

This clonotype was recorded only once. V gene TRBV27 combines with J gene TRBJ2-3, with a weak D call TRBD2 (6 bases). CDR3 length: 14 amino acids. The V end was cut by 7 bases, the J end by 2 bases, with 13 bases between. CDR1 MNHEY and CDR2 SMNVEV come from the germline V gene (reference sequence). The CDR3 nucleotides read TGTGCCAGCAAGGGTAGCGGTATCACAGATACGCAGTATTTT. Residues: CASKGSGITDTQYF.

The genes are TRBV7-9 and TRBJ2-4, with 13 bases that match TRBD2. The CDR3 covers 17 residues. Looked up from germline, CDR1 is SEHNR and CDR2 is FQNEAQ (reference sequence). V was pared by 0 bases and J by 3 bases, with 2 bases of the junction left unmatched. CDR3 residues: CASSLAGTSGDKNIQYF. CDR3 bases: TGTGCCAGCAGCTTAGCCGGGACTAGCGGGGACAAAAACATTCAGTACTTC.

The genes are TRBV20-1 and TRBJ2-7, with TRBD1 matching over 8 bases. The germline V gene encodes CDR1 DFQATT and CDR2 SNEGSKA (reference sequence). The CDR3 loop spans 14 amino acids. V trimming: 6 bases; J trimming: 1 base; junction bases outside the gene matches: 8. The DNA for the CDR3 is TGCAGTGCCGAGGACAGGGAAGGGTCCTACGAGCAGTACTTC. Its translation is CSAEDREGSYEQYF.

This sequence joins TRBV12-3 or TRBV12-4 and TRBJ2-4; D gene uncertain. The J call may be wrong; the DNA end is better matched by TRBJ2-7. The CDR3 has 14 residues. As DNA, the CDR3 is TGTGCCAGCAGTTTTGGACGGACCGATTACGAGCAGTACTTC. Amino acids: CASSFGRTDYEQYF.

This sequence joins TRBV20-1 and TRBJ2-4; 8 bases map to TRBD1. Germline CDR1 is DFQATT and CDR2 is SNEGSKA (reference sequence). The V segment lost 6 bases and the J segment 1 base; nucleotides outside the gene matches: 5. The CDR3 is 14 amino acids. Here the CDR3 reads CSARDRGAKNIQYF. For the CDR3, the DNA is TGCAGTGCCCGAGACAGGGGCGCCAAAAACATTCAGTACTTC.

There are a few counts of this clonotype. The CDR3 bases are TGTGCCAGCAGCCCCTCCCAGGCGGCTTCTAACTATGGCTACACCTTC. Its protein product is CASSPSQAASNYGYTF. V and J are TRBV5-6 and TRBJ1-2, with D uncertain. CDR3 size: 16 residues. The germline V gene encodes CDR1 SGHDT and CDR2 YYEEEE. V shed 4 bases and J shed 0 bases, with 16 bases lying between them.

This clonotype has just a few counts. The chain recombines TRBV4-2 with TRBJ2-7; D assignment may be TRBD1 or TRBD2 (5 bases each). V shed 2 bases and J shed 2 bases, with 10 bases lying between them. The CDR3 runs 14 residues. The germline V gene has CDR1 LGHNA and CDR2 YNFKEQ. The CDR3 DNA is TGTGCCAGCAGCCAATTCGAGGGACCCTACGAGCAGTACTTC. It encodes CASSQFEGPYEQYF.

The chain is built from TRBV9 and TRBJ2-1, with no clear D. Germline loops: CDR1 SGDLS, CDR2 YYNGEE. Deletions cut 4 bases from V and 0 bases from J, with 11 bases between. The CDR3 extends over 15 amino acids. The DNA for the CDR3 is TGTGCCAGCAGCCCGGAGCAAAGCTCCTACAATGAGCAGTTCTTC. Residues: CASSPEQSSYNEQFF.

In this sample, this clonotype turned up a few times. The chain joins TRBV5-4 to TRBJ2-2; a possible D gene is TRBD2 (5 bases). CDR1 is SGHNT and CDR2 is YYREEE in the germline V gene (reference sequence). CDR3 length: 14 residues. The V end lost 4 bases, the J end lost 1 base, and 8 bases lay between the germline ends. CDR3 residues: CASSPAGNTGELFF. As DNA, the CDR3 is TGTGCCAGCAGCCCCGCGGGGAACACCGGGGAGCTGTTTTTT.

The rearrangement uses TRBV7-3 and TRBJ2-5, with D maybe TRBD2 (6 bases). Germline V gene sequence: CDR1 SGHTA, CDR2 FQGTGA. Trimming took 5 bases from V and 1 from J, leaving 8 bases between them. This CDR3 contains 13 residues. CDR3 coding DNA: TGTGCCAGCAGCCCCGGGAGCCAAGAGACCCAGTACTTC. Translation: CASSPGSQETQYF. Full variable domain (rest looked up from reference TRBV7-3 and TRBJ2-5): GAGVSQTPSNKVTEKGKYVELRCDPISGHTALYWYRQSLGQGPEFLIYFQGTGAADDSGLPNDRFFAVRPEGSVSTLKIQRTERGDSAVYLCASSPGSQETQYFGPGTRLLVL.

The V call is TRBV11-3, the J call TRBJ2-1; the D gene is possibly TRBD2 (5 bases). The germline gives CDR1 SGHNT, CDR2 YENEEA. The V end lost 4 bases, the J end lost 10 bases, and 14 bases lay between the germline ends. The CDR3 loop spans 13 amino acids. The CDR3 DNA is TGTGCCAGCAGCTCCATTCCCAGCGGAGAGCAGTTCTTC. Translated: CASSSIPSGEQFF.

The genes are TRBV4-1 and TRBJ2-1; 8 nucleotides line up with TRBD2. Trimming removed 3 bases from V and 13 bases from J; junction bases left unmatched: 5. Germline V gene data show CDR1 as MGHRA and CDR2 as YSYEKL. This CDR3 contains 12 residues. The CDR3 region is CASSQLAGLQFF. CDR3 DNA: TGCGCCAGCAGCCAGCTAGCGGGCCTTCAGTTCTTC.

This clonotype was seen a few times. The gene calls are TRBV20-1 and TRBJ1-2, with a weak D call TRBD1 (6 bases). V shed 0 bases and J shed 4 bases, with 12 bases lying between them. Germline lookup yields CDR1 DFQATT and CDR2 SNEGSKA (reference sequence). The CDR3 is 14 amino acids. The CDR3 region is CSARDRQVRYGYTF. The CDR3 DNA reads TGCAGTGCTAGAGATAGACAGGTCCGCTATGGCTACACCTTC.

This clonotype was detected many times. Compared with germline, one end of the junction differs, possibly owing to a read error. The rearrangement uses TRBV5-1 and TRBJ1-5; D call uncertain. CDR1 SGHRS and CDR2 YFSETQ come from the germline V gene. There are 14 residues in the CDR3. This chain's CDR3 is CASSLEGSNQPQHF. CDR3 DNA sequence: TGTGCCAGCAGCTTAGAAGGGAGCAATCAGCCCCAGCATTTT.

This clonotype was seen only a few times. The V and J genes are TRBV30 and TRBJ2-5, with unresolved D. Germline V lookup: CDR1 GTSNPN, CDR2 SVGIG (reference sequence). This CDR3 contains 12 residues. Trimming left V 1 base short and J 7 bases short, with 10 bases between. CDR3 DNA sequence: TGTGCCTGGAGTGGGGGTCCGGGGACCCAGTACTTC. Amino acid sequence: CAWSGGPGTQYF.

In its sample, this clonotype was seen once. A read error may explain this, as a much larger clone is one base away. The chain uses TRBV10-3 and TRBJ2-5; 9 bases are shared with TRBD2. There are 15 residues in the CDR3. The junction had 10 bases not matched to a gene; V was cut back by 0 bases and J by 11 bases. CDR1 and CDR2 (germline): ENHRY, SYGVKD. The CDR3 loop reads CAISESGLADNEQYF. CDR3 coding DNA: TGTGCCATCAGTGAGTCGGGACTAGCCGACAATGAGCAGTACTTC.

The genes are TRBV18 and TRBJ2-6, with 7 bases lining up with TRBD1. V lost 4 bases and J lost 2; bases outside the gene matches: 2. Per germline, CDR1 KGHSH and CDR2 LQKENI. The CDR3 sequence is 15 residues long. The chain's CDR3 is CASSHQGAGANVLTF. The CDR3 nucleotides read TGTGCCAGCTCACACCAGGGGGCTGGGGCCAACGTCCTGACTTTC.

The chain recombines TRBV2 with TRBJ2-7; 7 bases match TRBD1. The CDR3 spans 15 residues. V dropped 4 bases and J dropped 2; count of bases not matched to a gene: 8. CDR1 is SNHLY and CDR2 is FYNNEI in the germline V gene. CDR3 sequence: CASSAPTGIAYEQYF. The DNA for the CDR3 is TGTGCCAGCAGTGCTCCGACAGGGATAGCCTACGAGCAGTACTTC.

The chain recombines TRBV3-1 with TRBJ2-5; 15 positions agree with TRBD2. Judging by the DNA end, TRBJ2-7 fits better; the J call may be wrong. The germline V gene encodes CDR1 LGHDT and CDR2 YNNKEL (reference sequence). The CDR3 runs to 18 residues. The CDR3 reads CASSQWGLAGGSGYEQYF. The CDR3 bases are TGTGCCAGCAGCCAGTGGGGACTAGCGGGAGGTTCGGGGTACGAGCAGTACTTC.

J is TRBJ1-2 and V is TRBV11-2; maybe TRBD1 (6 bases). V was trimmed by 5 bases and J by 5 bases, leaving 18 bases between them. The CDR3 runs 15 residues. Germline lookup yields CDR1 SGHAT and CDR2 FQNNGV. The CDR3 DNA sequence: TGTGCCAGCAGCCGAGGACGGGGGGCTTCATATGGCTACACCTTC. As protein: CASSRGRGASYGYTF.

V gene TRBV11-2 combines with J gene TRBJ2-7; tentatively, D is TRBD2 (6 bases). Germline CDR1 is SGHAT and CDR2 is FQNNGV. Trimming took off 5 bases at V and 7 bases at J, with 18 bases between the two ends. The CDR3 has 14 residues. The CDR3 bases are TGTGCCAGCAGCCAAAGGGCAGGGAGGTGTGAGCAGTACTTC. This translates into CASSQRAGRCEQYF.

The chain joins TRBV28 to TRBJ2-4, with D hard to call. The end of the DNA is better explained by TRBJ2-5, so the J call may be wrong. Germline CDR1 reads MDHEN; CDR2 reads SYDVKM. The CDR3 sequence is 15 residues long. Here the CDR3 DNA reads TGTGCCAGCAGTCCCGCCGGGTTGCCCCAAGAGACCCAGTACTTC. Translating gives CASSPAGLPQETQYF.